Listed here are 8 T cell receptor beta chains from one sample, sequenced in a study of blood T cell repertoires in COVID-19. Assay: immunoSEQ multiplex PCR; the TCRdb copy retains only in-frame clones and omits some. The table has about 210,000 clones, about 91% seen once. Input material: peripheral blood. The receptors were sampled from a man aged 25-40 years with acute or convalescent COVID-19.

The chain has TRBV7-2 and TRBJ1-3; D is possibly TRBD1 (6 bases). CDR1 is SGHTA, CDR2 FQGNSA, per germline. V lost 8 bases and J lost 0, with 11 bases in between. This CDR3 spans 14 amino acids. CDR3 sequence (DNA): TGTGCCAGCCTGCGACAGGTCTCTGGAAACACCATATATTTT. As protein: CASLRQVSGNTIYF.

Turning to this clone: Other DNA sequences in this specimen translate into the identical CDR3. The CDR3 bases are TGTGCCAGCAGCGTAGGGCAGGGCGGTGAAAAACTGTTTTTT. It encodes CASSVGQGGEKLFF. The chain carries TRBV9 and TRBJ1-4; D is possibly TRBD1 (5 bases). The ends were cut back, 0 bases at V and 7 bases at J, with 10 bases in the middle. The CDR3 covers 14 residues. Germline CDR1 and CDR2: SGDLS and YYNGEE.

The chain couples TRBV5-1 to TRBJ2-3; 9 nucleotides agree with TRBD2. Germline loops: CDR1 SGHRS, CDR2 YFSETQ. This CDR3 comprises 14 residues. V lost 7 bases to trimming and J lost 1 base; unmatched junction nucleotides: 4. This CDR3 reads CASGTSGRTDTQYF. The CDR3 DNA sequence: TGCGCCAGCGGCACTAGCGGGCGCACAGATACGCAGTATTTT.

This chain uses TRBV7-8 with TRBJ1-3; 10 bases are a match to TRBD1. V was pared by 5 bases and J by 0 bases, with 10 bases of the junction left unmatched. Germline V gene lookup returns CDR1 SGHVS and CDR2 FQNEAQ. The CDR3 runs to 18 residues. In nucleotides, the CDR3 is TGTGCCAGCAGCCATTCTGGACAGGGGGTACTCTCTGGAAACACCATATATTTT. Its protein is CASSHSGQGVLSGNTIYF.

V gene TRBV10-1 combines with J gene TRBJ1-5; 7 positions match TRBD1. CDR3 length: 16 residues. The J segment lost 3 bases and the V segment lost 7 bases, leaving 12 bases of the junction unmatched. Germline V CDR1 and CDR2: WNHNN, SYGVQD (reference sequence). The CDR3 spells CASKVSRDRDNQPQHF. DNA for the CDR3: TGCGCCAGCAAAGTATCCCGGGACAGAGACAATCAGCCCCAGCATTTT.

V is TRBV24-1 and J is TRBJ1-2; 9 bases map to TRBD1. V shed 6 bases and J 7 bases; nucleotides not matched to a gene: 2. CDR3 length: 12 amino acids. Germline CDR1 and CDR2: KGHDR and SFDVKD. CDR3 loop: CATSPGQGGYTF. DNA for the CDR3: TGTGCCACCAGTCCGGGACAGGGTGGCTACACCTTC.

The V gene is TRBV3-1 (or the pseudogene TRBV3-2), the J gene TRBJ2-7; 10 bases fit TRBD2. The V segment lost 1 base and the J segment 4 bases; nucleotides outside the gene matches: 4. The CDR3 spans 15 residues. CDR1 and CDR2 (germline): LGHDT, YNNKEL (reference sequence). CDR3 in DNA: TGTGCCAGCAGCCAAGCAGCGGGAGGGGTTTACGAGCAGTACTTC. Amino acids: CASSQAAGGVYEQYF.

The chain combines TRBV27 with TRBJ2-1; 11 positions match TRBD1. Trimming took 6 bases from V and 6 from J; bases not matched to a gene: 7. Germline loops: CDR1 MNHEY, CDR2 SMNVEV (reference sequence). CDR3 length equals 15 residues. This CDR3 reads CASSTTGTGGNEQFF. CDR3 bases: TGTGCCAGCAGCACCACCGGGACAGGGGGCAATGAGCAGTTCTTC.